This is a list of T cell receptor beta chains from one sample in a study of Tregs in tolerant kidney transplant recipients. Profiling relied on immunoSEQ multiplex PCR, and the TCRdb table lists in-frame clones only, not all of them. The sample gives 46,000 or so clones, about 90% of which show up once; about 0.63% is in the top ten. Sequences were obtained from Tregs from blood. The receptors shown here come from a human donor in good health. Each CDR3 is given with its conserved first and last residue. The D gene is left open where the match is weak. The size field is filled for only some rows; it gives once, few, many or a size class.

TRBV5-1	.	.	TRBJ2-7	CASSMEGDYEQYF	TGCGCCAGCAGCATGGAGGGTGACTACGAGCAGTACTTC
TRBV4-2	.	.	TRBJ1-1	CASSQGRNTEAFF	TGTGCCAGCAGCCAAGGAAGGAACACTGAAGCTTTCTTT
TRBV6-5	.	.	TRBJ2-7	CASSYSTGSSYEQYF	TGTGCCAGCAGTTACTCGACGGGGAGCTCCTACGAGCAGTACTTC
TRBV10-2	.	.	TRBJ2-5	CASRPYSAGIQETQYF	TGCGCCAGCAGGCCCTACTCAGCGGGTATCCAAGAGACCCAGTACTTC
TRBV7-9	.	TRBD1	TRBJ2-3	CASSLTGVGTDTQYF	TGTGCCAGCAGCTTAACAGGGGTCGGGACAGATACGCAGTATTTT
TRBV14	.	TRBD1	TRBJ1-2	CASSATPGGARDYGYTF	TGTGCCAGCAGCGCTACTCCAGGGGGCGCGAGGGACTATGGCTACACCTTC
TRBV10-3	.	.	TRBJ1-1	CAISEESRVTNTEAFF	TGTGCCATCAGTGAGGAGTCGAGGGTAACGAACACTGAAGCTTTCTTT
TRBV4-2	.	TRBD2	TRBJ2-5	CASSLRTSRTSGGEETQYF	TGTGCCAGCAGCCTACGAACATCTAGGACTAGCGGGGGGGAAGAGACCCAGTACTTC
TRBV30	.	TRBD2	TRBJ2-1	CAWSRGRGPYNEQFF	TGTGCCTGGAGTCGCGGGAGAGGGCCCTACAATGAGCAGTTCTTC
TRBV6-1	.	.	TRBJ1-2	CASSDPRGPTSSGYGYTF	TGTGCCAGCAGTGACCCTAGGGGACCCACTAGCTCGGGCTATGGCTACACCTTC
TRBV18	.	.	TRBJ1-1	CASSSRGRKPYEAFF	TGTGCCAGCTCTTCTCGCGGACGGAAACCGTATGAAGCTTTCTTT
TRBV6-6	few	TRBD2	TRBJ2-7	CASSPDSGSSYEQYF	TGTGCCAGCAGTCCCGATAGCGGGAGCTCCTACGAGCAGTACTTC
TRBV7-2	once	.	TRBJ1-1	CASSPDTHTEAFF	TGTGCCAGCAGCCCGGACACCCACACTGAAGCTTTCTTT
TRBV5-4	.	.	TRBJ2-7	CASSAQGPYEQYF	TGTGCCAGCAGCGCACAGGGTCCCTACGAGCAGTACTTC
TRBV14	.	.	TRBJ1-3	CASSRSISGNTIYF	TGTGCCAGCAGCCGGAGCATCTCTGGAAACACCATATATTTT
TRBV11-2	.	.	TRBJ1-6	CASSTGGHNSPLHF	TGTGCCAGCAGCACCGGGGGACATAATTCACCCCTCCACTTT
TRBV10-1	.	.	TRBJ2-5	CASSKIGVETQYF	TGCGCCAGCAGTAAAATAGGGGTTGAGACCCAGTACTTC
TRBV4-2	.	TRBD2	TRBJ2-3	CASSHATSGGAGYAQYF	TGTGCCAGCAGCCACGCGACTAGCGGGGGGGCCGGGTACGCGCAGTATTTT
TRBV21-1	.	.	TRBJ2-5	CASSKCAILAGGPQETQYF	TGTGCCAGCAGCAAATGCGCGATACTAGCGGGGGGGCCCCAAGAGACCCAGTACTTC
TRBV15	.	TRBD2	TRBJ2-1	CATSSGGLAAYNEQFF	TGTGCCACCAGCAGTGGGGGACTAGCGGCCTACAATGAGCAGTTCTTC
TRBV7-6	.	TRBD1	TRBJ1-1	CASSLGTGATGAFF	TGTGCCAGCAGCTTAGGGACAGGGGCGACTGGAGCTTTCTTT
TRBV7-2	once	TRBD2	TRBJ2-3	CASSSIWTSGGRADTQYF	TGTGCCAGCAGCTCTATATGGACTAGCGGGGGTAGGGCAGATACGCAGTATTTT
TRBV7-2	.	TRBD2	TRBJ2-1	CASSAQGGRALNEQFF	TGTGCCAGCAGCGCCCAAGGCGGGAGGGCCCTCAATGAGCAGTTCTTC
TRBV6-5	few	.	TRBJ1-3	CASSYLGGNTIYF	TGTGCCAGCAGTTACCTGGGGGGAAACACCATATATTTT
TRBV7-9	few	.	TRBJ1-3	CASSFGTTIYF	TGTGCCAGCAGCTTTGGGACCACCATATATTTT
TRBV2	.	.	TRBJ1-3	CASSGLTFSGNTIYF	TGTGCCAGCAGTGGATTGACCTTCTCTGGAAACACCATATATTTT
TRBV25-1	.	.	TRBJ2-2	CASSERRFGELFF	TGTGCCAGCAGTGAAAGGAGGTTCGGGGAGCTGTTTTTT
TRBV13	.	TRBD1	TRBJ1-6	CASGRDSYNSPLHF	TGTGCCAGCGGTCGGGACAGTTATAATTCACCCCTCCACTTT
TRBV7-8	.	.	TRBJ1-2	CASSRPGGPNYGYTF	TGTGCCAGCAGCCGTCCGGGGGGCCCTAACTATGGCTACACCTTC
TRBV5-1	few	TRBD2	TRBJ2-7	CASSFLAGGTYEQYF	TGCGCCAGCAGCTTCTTAGCGGGGGGGACCTACGAGCAGTACTTC
TRBV7-3	.	.	TRBJ2-1	CASSPMTGTQQFF	TGTGCCAGCAGCCCGATGACGGGTACGCAGCAGTTCTTC
TRBV7-6	.	.	TRBJ1-1	CASSLEGRGSGTEAFF	TGTGCCAGCAGCTTAGAAGGTCGAGGAAGCGGCACTGAAGCTTTCTTT
TRBV6-6	.	.	TRBJ2-7	CATQGNYEQYF	TGTGCCACCCAGGGGAATTACGAGCAGTACTTC
TRBV27	once	TRBD2	TRBJ2-2	CASTSPSGGLSTGELFF	TGTGCCAGCACGTCTCCTAGCGGGGGCCTTAGTACCGGGGAGCTGTTTTTT
TRBV5-4	.	TRBD1	TRBJ2-7	CASSLRPGGFYEQYF	TGTGCCAGCAGCTTGAGACCAGGGGGTTTCTACGAGCAGTACTTC
TRBV4-2	.	TRBD2	TRBJ2-3	CASSQAERGGRDTQYF	TGTGCCAGCAGCCAAGCGGAGCGGGGGGGCCGAGATACGCAGTATTTT
TRBV7-9	.	TRBD1	TRBJ1-1	CASSPRGRGSDTEAFF	TGTGCCAGCAGCCCCCGGGGCAGGGGGTCAGACACTGAAGCTTTCTTT
TRBV4-1	.	TRBD2	TRBJ2-7	CASSQYTAGGPYEQYF	TGCGCCAGCAGCCAATACACAGCGGGAGGGCCCTACGAGCAGTACTTC
TRBV30	.	.	TRBJ1-2	CAWKYRRINYGYTF	TGTGCCTGGAAGTACCGACGGATCAACTATGGCTACACCTTC
TRBV10-1	.	TRBD2	TRBJ2-3	CASSHRLASGTDTQYF	TGCGCCAGCAGTCACAGGCTGGCTAGCGGGACAGATACGCAGTATTTT